This T cell receptor (beta chain) derives from a study of beta chain features in type 1 diabetes. The CDR3 is made up of 13 amino acids. The V and J ends lost 5 bases and 8 bases respectively, with 15 bases between them. CDR1 and CDR2 from the germline V gene are ENHRY and SYGVKD. Study-wide results and limits: The study found fewer insertions and more deletions at VDJ junctions in type 1 diabetes patients.

Every isolated RNA sample was fully reverse transcribed, so sequencing captured expressed TCRB transcripts. Only in-frame clones appear in the TCRdb table, and some are missing; sequencing was by immunoSEQ multiplex PCR. The profile shows hundreds of thousands of clones, over 7.5% of them singletons. A note on this clone: Its antigen is as yet unknown.

The V call is TRBV10-3, the J call TRBJ1-1; D perhaps matches TRBD1 (5 bases). The sequenced material came from naive CD4+ T cells from blood. This receptor was taken from a young woman in good health. The CDR3 bases are TGTGCCATCAGTTCATCGGGGGGAGACGAAGCTTTCTTT. Encoded protein: CAISSSGGDEAFF.